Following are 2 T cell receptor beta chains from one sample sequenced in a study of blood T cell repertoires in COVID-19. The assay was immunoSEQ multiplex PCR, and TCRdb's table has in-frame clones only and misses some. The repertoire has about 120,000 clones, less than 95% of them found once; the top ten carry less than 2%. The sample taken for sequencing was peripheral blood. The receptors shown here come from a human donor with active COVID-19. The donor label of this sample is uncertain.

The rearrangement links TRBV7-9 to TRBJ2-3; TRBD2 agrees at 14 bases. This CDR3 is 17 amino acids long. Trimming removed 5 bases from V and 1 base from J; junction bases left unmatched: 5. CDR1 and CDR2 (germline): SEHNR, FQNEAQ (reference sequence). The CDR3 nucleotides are TGTGCCAGCAGCCGACTAGCGGGGGGGCATGGCACAGATACGCAGTATTTT. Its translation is CASSRLAGGHGTDTQYF.

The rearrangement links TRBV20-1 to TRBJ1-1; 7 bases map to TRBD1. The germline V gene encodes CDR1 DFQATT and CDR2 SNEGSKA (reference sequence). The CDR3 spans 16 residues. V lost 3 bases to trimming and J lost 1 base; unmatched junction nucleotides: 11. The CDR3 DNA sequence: TGCAGTGCTAGTCCACCAAGGGGGCTGTCGAACACTGAAGCTTTCTTT. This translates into CSASPPRGLSNTEAFF.